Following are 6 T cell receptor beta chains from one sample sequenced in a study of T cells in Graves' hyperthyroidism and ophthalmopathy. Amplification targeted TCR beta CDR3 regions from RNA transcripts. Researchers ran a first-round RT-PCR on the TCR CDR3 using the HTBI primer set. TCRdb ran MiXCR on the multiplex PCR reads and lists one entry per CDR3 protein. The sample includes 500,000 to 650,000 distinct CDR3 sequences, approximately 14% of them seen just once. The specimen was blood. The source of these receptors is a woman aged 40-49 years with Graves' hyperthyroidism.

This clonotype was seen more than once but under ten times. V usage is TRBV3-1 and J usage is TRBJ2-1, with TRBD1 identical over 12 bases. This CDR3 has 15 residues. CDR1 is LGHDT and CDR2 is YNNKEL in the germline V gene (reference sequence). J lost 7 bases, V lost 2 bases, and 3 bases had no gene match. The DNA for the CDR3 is TGTGCCAGCAGCCAACGGGGACAGGGGGCGAATGAGCAGTTCTTC. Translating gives CASSQRGQGANEQFF.

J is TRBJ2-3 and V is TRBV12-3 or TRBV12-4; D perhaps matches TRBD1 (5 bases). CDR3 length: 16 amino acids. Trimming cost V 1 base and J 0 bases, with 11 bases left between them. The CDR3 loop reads CASSLGPDISTDTQYF. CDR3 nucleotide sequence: TGTGCCAGCAGTTTAGGACCGGACATTAGCACAGATACGCAGTATTTT.

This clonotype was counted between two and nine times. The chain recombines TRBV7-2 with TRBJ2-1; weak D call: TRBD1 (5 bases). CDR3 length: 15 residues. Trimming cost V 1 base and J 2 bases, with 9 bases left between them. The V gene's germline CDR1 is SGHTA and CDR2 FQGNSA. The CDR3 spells CASSLGGVPYNEQFF. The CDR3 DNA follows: TGTGCCAGCAGCTTAGGGGGCGTACCCTACAATGAGCAGTTCTTC.

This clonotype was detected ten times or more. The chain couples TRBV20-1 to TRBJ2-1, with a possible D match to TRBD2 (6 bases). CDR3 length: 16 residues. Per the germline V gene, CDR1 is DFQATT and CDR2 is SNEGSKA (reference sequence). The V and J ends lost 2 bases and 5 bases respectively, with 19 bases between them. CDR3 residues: CSARNPRGIADNEQFF. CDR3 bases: TGCAGTGCTAGAAACCCCCGGGGTATAGCGGACAATGAGCAGTTCTTC.

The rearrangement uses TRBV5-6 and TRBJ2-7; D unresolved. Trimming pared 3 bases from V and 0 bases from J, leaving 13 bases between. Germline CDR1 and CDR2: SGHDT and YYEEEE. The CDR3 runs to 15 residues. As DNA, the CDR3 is TGTGCCAGCAGCTCCTTGGCGGAGATCTCCTACGAGCAGTACTTC. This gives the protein CASSSLAEISYEQYF.

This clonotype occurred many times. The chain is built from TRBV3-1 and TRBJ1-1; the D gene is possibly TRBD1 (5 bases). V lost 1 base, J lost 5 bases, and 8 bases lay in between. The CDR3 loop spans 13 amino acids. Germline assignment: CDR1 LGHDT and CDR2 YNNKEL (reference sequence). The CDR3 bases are TGTGCCAGCAGCCAAGTGAAGGGGACTGAAGCTTTCTTT. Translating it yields CASSQVKGTEAFF.